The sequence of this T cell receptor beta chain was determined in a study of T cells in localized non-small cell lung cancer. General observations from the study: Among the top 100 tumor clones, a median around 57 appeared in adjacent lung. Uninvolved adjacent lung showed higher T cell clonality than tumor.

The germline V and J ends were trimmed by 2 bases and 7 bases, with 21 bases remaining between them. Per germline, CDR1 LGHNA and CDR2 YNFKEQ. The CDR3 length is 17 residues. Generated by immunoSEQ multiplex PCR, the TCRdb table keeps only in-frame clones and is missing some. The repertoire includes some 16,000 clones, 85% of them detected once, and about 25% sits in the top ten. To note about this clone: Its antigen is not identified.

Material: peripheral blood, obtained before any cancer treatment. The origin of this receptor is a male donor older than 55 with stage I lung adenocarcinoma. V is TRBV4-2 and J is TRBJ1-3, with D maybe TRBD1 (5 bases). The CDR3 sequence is CASSQSSNVREGNTIYF. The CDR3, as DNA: TGTGCCAGCAGCCAATCCTCAAACGTCAGGGAGGGGAACACCATATATTTT.